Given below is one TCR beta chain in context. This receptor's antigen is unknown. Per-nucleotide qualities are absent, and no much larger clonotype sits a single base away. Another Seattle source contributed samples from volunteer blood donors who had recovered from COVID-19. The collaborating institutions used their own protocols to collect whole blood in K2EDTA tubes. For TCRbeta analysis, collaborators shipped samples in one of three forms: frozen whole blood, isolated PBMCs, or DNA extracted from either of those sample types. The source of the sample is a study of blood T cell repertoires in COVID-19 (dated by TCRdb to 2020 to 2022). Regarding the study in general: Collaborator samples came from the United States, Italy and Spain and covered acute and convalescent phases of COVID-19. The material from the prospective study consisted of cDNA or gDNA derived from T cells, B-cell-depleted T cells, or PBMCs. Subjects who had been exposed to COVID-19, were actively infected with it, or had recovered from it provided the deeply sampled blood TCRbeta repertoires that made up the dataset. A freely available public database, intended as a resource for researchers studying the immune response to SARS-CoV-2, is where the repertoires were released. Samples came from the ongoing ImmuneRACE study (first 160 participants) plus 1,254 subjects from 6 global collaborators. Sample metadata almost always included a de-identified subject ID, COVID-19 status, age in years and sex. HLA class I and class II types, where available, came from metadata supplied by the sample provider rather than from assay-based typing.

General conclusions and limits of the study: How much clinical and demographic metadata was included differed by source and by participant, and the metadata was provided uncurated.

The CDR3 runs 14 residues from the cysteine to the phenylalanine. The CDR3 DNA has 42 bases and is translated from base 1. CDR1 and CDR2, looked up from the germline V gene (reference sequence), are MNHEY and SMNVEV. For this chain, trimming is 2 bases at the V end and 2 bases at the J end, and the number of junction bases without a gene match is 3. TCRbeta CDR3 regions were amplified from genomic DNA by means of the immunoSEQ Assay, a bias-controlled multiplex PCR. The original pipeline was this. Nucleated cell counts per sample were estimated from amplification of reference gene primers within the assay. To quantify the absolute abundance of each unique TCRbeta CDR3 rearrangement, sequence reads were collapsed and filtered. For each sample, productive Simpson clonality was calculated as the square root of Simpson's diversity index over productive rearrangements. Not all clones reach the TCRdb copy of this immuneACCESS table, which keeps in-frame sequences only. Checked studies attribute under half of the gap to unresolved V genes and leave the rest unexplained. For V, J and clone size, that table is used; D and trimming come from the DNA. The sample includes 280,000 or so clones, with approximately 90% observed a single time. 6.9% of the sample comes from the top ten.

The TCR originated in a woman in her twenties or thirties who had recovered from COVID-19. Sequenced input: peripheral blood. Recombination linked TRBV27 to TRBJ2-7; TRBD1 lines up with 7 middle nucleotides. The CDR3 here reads CASSLGTATYEQYF. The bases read TGTGCCAGCAGTTTAGGGACAGCAACCTACGAGCAGTACTTC.